This TCR beta chain emerged from a study of blood T cell repertoires in COVID-19. Per the study methods: Reference gene primer amplification gave estimated nucleated cell counts. The repertoire was sequenced with immunoSEQ multiplex PCR; TCRdb's copy has only in-frame clones and lacks some. V, J and clone size derive from that table, while D and trimming were established from the DNA sequence. Altogether about 56,000 clones are present, over 60% being singletons, with the ten largest covering more than 4%. This clone was detected only a few times. Germline assignment: CDR1 SGHKS and CDR2 YYEKEE (reference sequence). The CDR3 runs to 14 residues. Trimming removed 6 bases at V and 5 bases at J, with 15 bases between. The Seattle patients, enrolled during active infection, were followed longitudinally.

The TCR originated in a woman in her seventies with COVID-19, enrolled during active disease. The chain is built from TRBV5-5 and TRBJ1-5; TRBD1 is a possible D gene (5 bases). Sequences were obtained from peripheral blood. CDR3 in amino acids: CASTLSQGYQPQHF. The CDR3 DNA reads as TGTGCCAGCACCCTGTCCCAGGGTTATCAGCCCCAGCATTTT. Filled out from reference TRBV5-5 and TRBJ1-5, the complete variable domain reads DAGVTQSPTHLIKTRGQQVTLRCSPISGHKSVSWYQQVLGQGPQFIFQYYEKEERGRGNFPDRFSARQFPNYSSELNVNALLLGDSALYLCASTLSQGYQPQHFGDGTRLSIL.